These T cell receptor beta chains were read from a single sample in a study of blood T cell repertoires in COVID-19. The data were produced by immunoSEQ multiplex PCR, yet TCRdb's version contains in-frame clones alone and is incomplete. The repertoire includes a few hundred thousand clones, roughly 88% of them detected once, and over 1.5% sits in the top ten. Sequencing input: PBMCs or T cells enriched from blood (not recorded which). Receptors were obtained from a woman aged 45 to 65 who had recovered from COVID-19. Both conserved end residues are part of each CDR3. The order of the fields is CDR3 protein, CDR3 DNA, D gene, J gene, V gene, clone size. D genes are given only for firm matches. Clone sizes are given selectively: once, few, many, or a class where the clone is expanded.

CDR3 protein: CASSLEGGTNQPQHF
CDR3 DNA: TGTGCCAGCAGCTTGGAGGGGGGGACTAATCAGCCCCAGCATTTT
D gene: NA
J gene: TRBJ1-5
V gene: TRBV5-6
clone size: NA

CDR3 protein: CASSPGGYGYTF
CDR3 DNA: TGCGCCAGCAGCCCGGGAGGTTATGGCTACACCTTC
D gene: NA
J gene: TRBJ1-2
V gene: TRBV5-1
clone size: NA

CDR3 protein: CASSLGQGGVQPQHF
CDR3 DNA: TGTGCCAGCAGTTTAGGACAGGGGGGGGTTCAGCCCCAGCATTTT
D gene: TRBD1
J gene: TRBJ1-5
V gene: TRBV27
clone size: NA

CDR3 protein: CASGRLGGESNYGYTF
CDR3 DNA: TGTGCCAGTGGAAGACTGGGGGGGGAGAGTAACTATGGCTACACCTTC
D gene: NA
J gene: TRBJ1-2
V gene: TRBV19
clone size: NA

CDR3 protein: CASSPSQGREKLFF
CDR3 DNA: TGTGCCAGCTCACCTAGCCAGGGTCGGGAAAAACTGTTTTTT
D gene: NA
J gene: TRBJ1-4
V gene: TRBV18
clone size: NA

CDR3 protein: CASSFGLAGFISQFF
CDR3 DNA: TGTGCCAGCAGCTTTGGCCTAGCGGGATTTATCAGCCAGTTCTTC
D gene: TRBD2
J gene: TRBJ2-1
V gene: TRBV13
clone size: NA

CDR3 protein: CASSVENRRVGELFF
CDR3 DNA: TGTGCCAGCAGCGTAGAAAACAGGAGGGTCGGGGAGCTGTTTTTT
D gene: NA
J gene: TRBJ2-2
V gene: TRBV9
clone size: NA

CDR3 protein: CASSRRTGRTSGSYEQFF
CDR3 DNA: TGTGCCAGCAGCAGGAGGACAGGGCGTACTAGCGGGAGCTATGAGCAGTTCTTC
D gene: NA
J gene: TRBJ2-1
V gene: TRBV21-1
clone size: once

CDR3 protein: CASTEKKTGGNTIYF
CDR3 DNA: TGTGCCAGCACCGAAAAAAAGACGGGAGGAAACACCATATATTTT
D gene: NA
J gene: TRBJ1-3
V gene: TRBV28
clone size: NA

CDR3 protein: CASSPGQGNSPLHF
CDR3 DNA: TGTGCCAGCAGCCCGGGACAGGGGAATTCACCCCTCCACTTT
D gene: TRBD1
J gene: TRBJ1-6
V gene: TRBV5-4
clone size: NA

CDR3 protein: CASRGGLYYEQYF
CDR3 DNA: TGTGCCAGCAGAGGAGGATTATACTACGAGCAGTACTTC
D gene: NA
J gene: TRBJ2-7
V gene: TRBV2
clone size: NA

CDR3 protein: CASSLRAGGNYEQYF
CDR3 DNA: TGTGCCAGCAGCTTGAGGGCAGGGGGGAATTACGAGCAGTACTTC
D gene: NA
J gene: TRBJ2-7
V gene: TRBV5-4
clone size: NA

CDR3 protein: CASSSPGDTEAFF
CDR3 DNA: TGTGCCAGCAGCTCCCCAGGGGACACTGAAGCTTTCTTT
D gene: NA
J gene: TRBJ1-1
V gene: TRBV7-3
clone size: NA

CDR3 protein: CASSPPTRQPQHF
CDR3 DNA: TGTGCCAGCAGCCCCCCTACCCGTCAGCCCCAGCATTTT
D gene: NA
J gene: TRBJ1-5
V gene: TRBV6-5
clone size: NA

CDR3 protein: CASSFMTGGYGYTF
CDR3 DNA: TGTGCCAGCAGTTTTATGACAGGGGGATATGGCTACACCTTC
D gene: TRBD1
J gene: TRBJ1-2
V gene: TRBV28
clone size: NA

CDR3 protein: CASSRDQGNEAFF
CDR3 DNA: TGTGCCAGTAGCCGGGATCAGGGGAATGAAGCTTTCTTT
D gene: NA
J gene: TRBJ1-1
V gene: TRBV19
clone size: NA

CDR3 protein: CASSPDRDSPLHF
CDR3 DNA: TGTGCCAGCAGCCCCGACAGAGATTCACCCCTCCACTTT
D gene: NA
J gene: TRBJ1-6
V gene: TRBV11-2
clone size: NA